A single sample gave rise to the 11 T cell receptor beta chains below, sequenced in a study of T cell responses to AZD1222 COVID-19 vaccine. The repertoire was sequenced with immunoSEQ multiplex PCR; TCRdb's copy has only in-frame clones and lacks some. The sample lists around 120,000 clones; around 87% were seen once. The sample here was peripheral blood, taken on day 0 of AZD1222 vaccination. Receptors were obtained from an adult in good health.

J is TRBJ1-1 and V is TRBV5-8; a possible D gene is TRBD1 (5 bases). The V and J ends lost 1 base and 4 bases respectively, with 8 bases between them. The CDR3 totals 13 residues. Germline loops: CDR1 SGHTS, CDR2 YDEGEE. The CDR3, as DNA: TGTGCCAGCAGCTTGTCCGGGGGCACTGAAGCTTTCTTT. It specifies CASSLSGGTEAFF.

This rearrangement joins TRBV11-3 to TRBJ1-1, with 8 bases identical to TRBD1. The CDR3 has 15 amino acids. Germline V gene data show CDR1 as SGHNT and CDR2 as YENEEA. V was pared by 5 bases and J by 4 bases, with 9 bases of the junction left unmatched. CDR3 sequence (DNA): TGTGCCAGCAGCCCAGGGGGCACCTACGTCACTGAAGCTTTCTTT. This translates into CASSPGGTYVTEAFF.

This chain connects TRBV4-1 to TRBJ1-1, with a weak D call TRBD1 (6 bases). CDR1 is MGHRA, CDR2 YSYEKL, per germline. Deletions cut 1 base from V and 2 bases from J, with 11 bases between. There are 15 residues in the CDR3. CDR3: CASSQGEGGNTEAFF. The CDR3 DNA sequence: TGCGCCAGCAGCCAAGGGGAGGGGGGCAACACTGAAGCTTTCTTT.

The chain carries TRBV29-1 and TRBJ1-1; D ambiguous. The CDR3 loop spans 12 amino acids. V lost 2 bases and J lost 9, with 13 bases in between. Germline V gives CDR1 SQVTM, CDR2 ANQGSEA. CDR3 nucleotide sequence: TGCAGCGTTGAATCCCCTAATTTAAAAGCTTTCTTT. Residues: CSVESPNLKAFF.

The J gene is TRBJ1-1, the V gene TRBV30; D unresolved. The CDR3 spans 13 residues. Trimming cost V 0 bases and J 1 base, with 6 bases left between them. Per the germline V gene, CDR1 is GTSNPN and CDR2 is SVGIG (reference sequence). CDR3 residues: CAWSVAWNTEAFF. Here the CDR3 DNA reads TGTGCCTGGAGTGTGGCGTGGAACACTGAAGCTTTCTTT.

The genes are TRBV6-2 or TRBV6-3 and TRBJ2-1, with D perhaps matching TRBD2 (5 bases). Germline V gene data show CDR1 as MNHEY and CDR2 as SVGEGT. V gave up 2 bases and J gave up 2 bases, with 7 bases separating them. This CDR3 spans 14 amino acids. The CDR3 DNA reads TGTGCCAGCAGTTACGGGAGAACCTACAATGAGCAGTTCTTC. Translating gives CASSYGRTYNEQFF.

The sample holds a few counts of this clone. This CDR3 is CASSQTGGRTLNTEAFF. The CDR3 nucleotides read TGTGCCAGCAGCCAAACCGGTGGGCGCACCTTGAACACTGAAGCTTTCTTT. The rearrangement links TRBV4-2 to TRBJ1-1; no reliable D call. CDR1 and CDR2 (germline): LGHNA, YNFKEQ. The CDR3 covers 17 residues. V lost 2 bases, J lost 0 bases, and 16 bases lay in between.

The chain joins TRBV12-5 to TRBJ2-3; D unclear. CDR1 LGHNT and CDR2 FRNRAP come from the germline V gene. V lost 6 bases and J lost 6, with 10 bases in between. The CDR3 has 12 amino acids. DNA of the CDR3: TGTGCTAGTGGCCACAAATCCGATACGCAGTATTTT. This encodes CASGHKSDTQYF.

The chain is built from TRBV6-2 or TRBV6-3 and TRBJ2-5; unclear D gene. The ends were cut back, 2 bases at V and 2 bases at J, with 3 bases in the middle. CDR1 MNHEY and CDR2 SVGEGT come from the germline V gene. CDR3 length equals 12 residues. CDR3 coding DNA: TGTGCCAGCAGTTACACTCAAGAGACCCAGTACTTC. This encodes CASSYTQETQYF.

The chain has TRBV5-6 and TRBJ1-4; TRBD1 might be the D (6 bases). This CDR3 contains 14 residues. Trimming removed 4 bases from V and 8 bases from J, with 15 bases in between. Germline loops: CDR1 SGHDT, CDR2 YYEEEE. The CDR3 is CASSPGVTGEKLFF. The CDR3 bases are TGTGCCAGCAGCCCAGGGGTAACGGGGGAAAAACTGTTTTTT.

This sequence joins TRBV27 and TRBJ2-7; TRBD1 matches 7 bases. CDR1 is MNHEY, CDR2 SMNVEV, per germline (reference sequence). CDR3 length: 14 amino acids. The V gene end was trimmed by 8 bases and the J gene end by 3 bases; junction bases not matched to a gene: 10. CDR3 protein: CASFALDRDYEQYF. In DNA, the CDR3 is TGTGCCAGCTTTGCCCTCGACAGGGACTACGAGCAGTACTTC.